The clone carrying this T cell receptor beta chain was observed a few times. The sample is drawn from a study of blood T cell repertoires in COVID-19. Here immunoSEQ multiplex PCR was the method, and the copy in TCRdb shows in-frame clones only, minus some. The repertoire consists of 150,000 to 200,000 clones, with around 84% occurring once and the leading ten covering roughly 6%. Enrolled through a virtual design, the participants were between roughly 18 and 90 years of age and came from about two dozen US areas. Trimming shortened V by 1 base and J by 1 base, and 10 bases separated the two germline ends. This CDR3 spans 15 amino acids. Germline V CDR1 and CDR2: SGHAT, FQDESV (reference sequence).

Material: PBMCs or T cells enriched from blood (not recorded which). This receptor was obtained from a middle-aged man who had recovered from COVID-19. The chain carries TRBV11-1 and TRBJ1-1; D perhaps matches TRBD1 (6 bases). CDR3 residues: CASSLGKTGNTEAFF. The CDR3 DNA reads as TGTGCCAGCAGCTTAGGGAAGACAGGGAACACTGAAGCTTTCTTT.